These 19 T cell receptor beta chains were all obtained from the same sample, sequenced in a study of shared clonotypes between healthy human individuals. Clones were sequenced by immunoSEQ multiplex PCR, and TCRdb holds only the in-frame ones, with some missing. The data hold about 180,000 clones, with approximately 95% observed a single time. The source material was naive CD4+ T cells sorted from blood. As to subset: CD45RA+ positively selected. Receptor source: a young woman in good health.

The chain links TRBV25-1 to TRBJ2-5; D call uncertain. The end of the DNA aligns better with TRBJ2-7, so the J call may be wrong. CDR3 length: 13 residues. The germline CDR1 and CDR2 sequences are MGHDK and SYGVNS. This CDR3 reads CASSPIGTYEQYF. The CDR3, as DNA: TGTGCCAGCAGCCCCATAGGGACCTACGAGCAGTACTTC.

The chain is built from TRBV27 and TRBJ2-5, with 13 bases that match TRBD2. The better agreement between TRBJ2-7 and the DNA end casts doubt on the J call. The V gene's germline CDR1 is MNHEY and CDR2 SMNVEV (reference sequence). The CDR3 loop spans 15 amino acids. CDR3 DNA: TGTGCCAGCAGCCTGACTAGCGGGAGGTCCTACGAGCAGTACTTC. This translates into CASSLTSGRSYEQYF.

J is TRBJ1-4 and V is TRBV7-9; no definite D call. The CDR3 consists of 15 residues. Germline V gene data show CDR1 as SEHNR and CDR2 as FQNEAQ (reference sequence). V gave up 0 bases and J gave up 0 bases, with 5 bases separating them. CDR3 sequence reads: CASSLARATNEKLFF. DNA of the CDR3: TGTGCCAGCAGCTTAGCGCGTGCAACTAATGAAAAACTGTTTTTT.

The chain is built from TRBV2 and TRBJ1-1; D may be TRBD1 (6 bases). Germline V gene lookup returns CDR1 SNHLY and CDR2 FYNNEI. Deletions cut 8 bases from V and 5 bases from J, with 18 bases between. The CDR3 extends over 14 amino acids. The CDR3 DNA sequence: TGTGCCAGCGGAGGGTGGGGGACAAGGACTGAAGCTTTCTTT. Translating gives CASGGWGTRTEAFF. The whole variable domain, remainder taken from reference TRBV2 and TRBJ1-1, is EPEVTQTPSHQVTQMGQEVILRCVPISNHLYFYWYRQILGQKVEFLVSFYNNEISEKSEIFDDQFSVERPDGSNFTLKIRSTKLEDSAMYFCASGGWGTRTEAFFGQGTRLTVV.

The chain employs TRBV10-1 and TRBJ2-5; D unresolved. The J call may be wrong; the DNA end is better matched by TRBJ2-7. The length of the CDR3 is 12 residues. CDR1 is WNHNN and CDR2 is SYGVQD in the germline V gene (reference sequence). In nucleotides, the CDR3 is TGCGCCAGCAGTGTGGACGGCTACGAGCAGTACTTC. Translation gives CASSVDGYEQYF.

The rearrangement uses TRBV28 and TRBJ2-1; 7 bases agree with TRBD1. Looked up from germline, CDR1 is MDHEN and CDR2 is SYDVKM. V trimming: 6 bases; J trimming: 6 bases; junction bases outside the gene matches: 14. CDR3 length: 16 residues. In DNA, the CDR3 is TGTGCCAGCAGCCATCCAAAGACAGGGTGGGGCAATGAGCAGTTCTTC. Residues: CASSHPKTGWGNEQFF.

V usage is TRBV7-9 and J usage is TRBJ1-4; 8 positions match TRBD1. The CDR3 contains 15 residues. Germline lookup yields CDR1 SEHNR and CDR2 FQNEAQ (reference sequence). V lost 4 bases to trimming and J lost 8 bases; unmatched junction nucleotides: 9. CDR3 in DNA: TGTGCCAGCAGCTCAGCAGGGGGCGCGGGAGAAAAACTGTTTTTT. Its protein product is CASSSAGGAGEKLFF.

The rearrangement uses TRBV29-1 and TRBJ2-1; 12 nucleotides match TRBD2. V dropped 4 bases and J dropped 4; count of bases not matched to a gene: 2. Germline values: CDR1 SQVTM, CDR2 ANQGSEA. This CDR3 has 14 residues. The DNA for the CDR3 is TGCAGCGTTGGACTAGCGGGAGCTTACAATGAGCAGTTCTTC. Translating it yields CSVGLAGAYNEQFF.

Only a few counts were recorded for this clone. Other DNA sequences in the sample encode the same CDR3. The chain carries TRBV5-1 and TRBJ2-7, with no clear D. The germline V gene encodes CDR1 SGHRS and CDR2 YFSETQ. This CDR3 has 12 residues. V was pared by 1 base and J by 4 bases, with 6 bases between. The CDR3 region is CASSLQGYEQYF. DNA for the CDR3: TGCGCCAGCAGCTTGCAAGGTTACGAGCAGTACTTC.

The chain recombines TRBV10-3 with TRBJ1-1; no clear D gene. V dropped 10 bases and J dropped 4 bases, with 13 bases sitting between them. The CDR3 sequence is 12 residues long. The germline V gene has CDR1 ENHRY and CDR2 SYGVKD. CDR3 protein: CATTGPVTEAFF. DNA for the CDR3: TGTGCCACAACCGGTCCGGTCACTGAAGCTTTCTTT.

This clone was observed once. The V call is TRBV5-1, the J call TRBJ1-1, with 9 bases aligning to TRBD1. The CDR3 totals 14 residues. The V and J ends lost 2 bases and 5 bases, in that order; junction bases with no gene match: 4. Germline values: CDR1 SGHRS, CDR2 YFSETQ. The CDR3 region is CASSLQGARTEAFF. CDR3 DNA sequence: TGCGCCAGCAGCTTACAGGGGGCAAGAACTGAAGCTTTCTTT.

V usage is TRBV2 and J usage is TRBJ1-4, with D perhaps matching TRBD1 (6 bases). The CDR3 loop spans 15 amino acids. Germline assignment: CDR1 SNHLY and CDR2 FYNNEI. V shed 6 bases and J shed 3 bases, with 14 bases lying between them. CDR3 residues: CASRALGGPNEKLFF. CDR3 coding DNA: TGTGCCAGCAGGGCCCTCGGGGGGCCTAATGAAAAACTGTTTTTT.

The genes are TRBV2 and TRBJ1-3, with D possibly being TRBD1 (6 bases). Germline V gene sequence: CDR1 SNHLY, CDR2 FYNNEI. The length of the CDR3 is 14 residues. Trimming took off 6 bases at V and 2 bases at J, with 11 bases between the two ends. This CDR3 reads CASRNTGTGNTIYF. The CDR3 DNA is TGTGCCAGCAGAAACACAGGGACTGGAAACACCATATATTTT.

The gene calls are TRBV7-9 and TRBJ1-3, with a tentative D call TRBD1 (5 bases). CDR3 length: 15 residues. Germline CDR1 is SEHNR and CDR2 is FQNEAQ (reference sequence). V lost 5 bases to trimming and J lost 0 bases, with 11 bases between them. CDR3 amino acids: CASSRAGGSGNTIYF. As DNA, the CDR3 is TGTGCCAGCAGCCGGGCGGGGGGCTCTGGAAACACCATATATTTT.

There are a few counts of this clone. The gene calls are TRBV19 and TRBJ1-4; D is undetermined. Per germline, CDR1 LNHDA and CDR2 SQIVND (reference sequence). Trimming cost V 3 bases and J 1 base, with 9 bases left between them. This CDR3 has 15 amino acids. DNA for the CDR3: TGTGCCAGTAGTATCGTCGGAATAACTAATGAAAAACTGTTTTTT. Protein sequence: CASSIVGITNEKLFF.

This clone came up once. V is TRBV28 and J is TRBJ2-7; 7 bases agree with TRBD2. The trim removed 3 bases at V and 6 bases at J, leaving 14 bases unmatched. Per the germline V gene, CDR1 is MDHEN and CDR2 is SYDVKM. The CDR3 length is 16 residues. The CDR3 protein is CASSFIVISGMGEQYF. CDR3 in DNA: TGTGCCAGCAGTTTCATAGTGATCAGCGGGATGGGCGAGCAGTACTTC.

J is TRBJ2-1 and V is TRBV27, with TRBD2 matching over 8 bases. The CDR3 length is 16 residues. The V gene's germline CDR1 is MNHEY and CDR2 SMNVEV (reference sequence). The J segment lost 2 bases and the V segment lost 5 bases, leaving 8 bases of the junction unmatched. This CDR3 reads CASSKRGSLPYNEQFF. In DNA, the CDR3 is TGTGCCAGCAGTAAGCGGGGGAGCCTACCCTACAATGAGCAGTTCTTC.

The chain recombines TRBV28 with TRBJ1-4; tentative D call: TRBD1 (6 bases). V was pared by 7 bases and J by 4 bases, with 13 bases between. CDR1 is MDHEN and CDR2 is SYDVKM in the germline V gene. The CDR3 length is 14 residues. This CDR3 is CASTGRGINEKLFF. For the CDR3, the DNA is TGTGCCAGCACGGGGAGGGGGATTAATGAAAAACTGTTTTTT.

CDR3 loop: CASSGEKLFF. CDR3 coding DNA: TGTGCCAGCAGCGGTGAAAAACTGTTTTTT. The chain combines TRBV7-9 with TRBJ1-4; no reliable D call. Trimming removed 5 bases at V and 7 bases at J, with 2 bases between. There are 10 residues in the CDR3. Germline CDR1 is SEHNR and CDR2 is FQNEAQ (reference sequence).